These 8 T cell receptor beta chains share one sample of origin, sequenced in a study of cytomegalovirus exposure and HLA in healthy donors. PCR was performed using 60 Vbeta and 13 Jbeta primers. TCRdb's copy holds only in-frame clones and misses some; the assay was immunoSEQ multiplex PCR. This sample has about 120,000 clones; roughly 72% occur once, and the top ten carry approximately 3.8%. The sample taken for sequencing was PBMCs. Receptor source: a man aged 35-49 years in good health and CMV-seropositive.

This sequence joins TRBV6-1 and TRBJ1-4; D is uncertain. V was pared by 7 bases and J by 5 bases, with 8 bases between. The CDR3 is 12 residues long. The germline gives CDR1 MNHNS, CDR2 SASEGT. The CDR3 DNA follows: TGTGCCAGCACGACCGGGAATGAAAAACTGTTTTTT. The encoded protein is CASTTGNEKLFF.

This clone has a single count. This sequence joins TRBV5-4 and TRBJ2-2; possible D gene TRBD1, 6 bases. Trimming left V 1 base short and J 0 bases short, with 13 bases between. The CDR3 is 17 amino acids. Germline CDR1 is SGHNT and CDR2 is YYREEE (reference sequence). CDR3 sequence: CASSLSRQDPNTGELFF. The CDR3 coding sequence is TGTGCCAGCAGCTTGTCACGACAGGACCCGAACACCGGGGAGCTGTTTTTT.

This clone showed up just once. The CDR3 reads CASSLTGAGGSNQPQHF. The CDR3 bases are TGTGCCAGCAGCCTAACAGGGGCTGGGGGCAGCAATCAGCCCCAGCATTTT. The chain carries TRBV27 and TRBJ1-5; 7 nucleotides match TRBD1. Germline V lookup: CDR1 MNHEY, CDR2 SMNVEV (reference sequence). Germline trimming cut 6 bases from V and 1 base from J; bases unmatched to any gene: 12. The length of the CDR3 is 17 residues.

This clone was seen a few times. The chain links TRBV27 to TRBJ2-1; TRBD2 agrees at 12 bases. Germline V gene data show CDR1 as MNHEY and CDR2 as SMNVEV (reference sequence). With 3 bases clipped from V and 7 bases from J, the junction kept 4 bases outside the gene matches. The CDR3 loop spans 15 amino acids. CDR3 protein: CASSFRTSGINEQFF. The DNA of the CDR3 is TGTGCCAGCAGTTTCCGGACTAGCGGGATTAATGAGCAGTTCTTC.

Written as DNA, the CDR3 is TGCGCCAGCAGCCAGGAGCATGTGTTCGGGGAGCTGTTTTTT. Protein product: CASSQEHVFGELFF. The chain is built from TRBV4-1 and TRBJ2-2; D is unclear. Deletions cut 3 bases from V and 7 bases from J, with 12 bases between. Germline CDR1 and CDR2: MGHRA and YSYEKL. This CDR3 has 14 amino acids.

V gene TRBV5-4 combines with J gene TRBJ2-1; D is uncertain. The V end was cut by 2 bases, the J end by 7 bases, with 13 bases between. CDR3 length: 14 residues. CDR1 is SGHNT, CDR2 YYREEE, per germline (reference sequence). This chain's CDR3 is CASSFRLSGNEQFF. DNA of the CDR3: TGTGCCAGCAGCTTTCGGCTCTCAGGTAATGAGCAGTTCTTC.

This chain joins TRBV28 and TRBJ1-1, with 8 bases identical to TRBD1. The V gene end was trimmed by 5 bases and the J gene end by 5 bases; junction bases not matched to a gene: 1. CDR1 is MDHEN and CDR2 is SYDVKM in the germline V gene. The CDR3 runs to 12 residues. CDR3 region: CASSTGGTEAFF. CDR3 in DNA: TGTGCCAGCAGTACAGGGGGGACTGAAGCTTTCTTT.

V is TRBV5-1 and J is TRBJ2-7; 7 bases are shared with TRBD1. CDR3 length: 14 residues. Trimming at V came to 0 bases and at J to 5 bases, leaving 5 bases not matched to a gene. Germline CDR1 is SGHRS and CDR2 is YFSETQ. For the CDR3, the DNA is TGCGCCAGCAGCTTGGTCGTACAGGGGAACGAGCAGTACTTC. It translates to CASSLVVQGNEQYF.